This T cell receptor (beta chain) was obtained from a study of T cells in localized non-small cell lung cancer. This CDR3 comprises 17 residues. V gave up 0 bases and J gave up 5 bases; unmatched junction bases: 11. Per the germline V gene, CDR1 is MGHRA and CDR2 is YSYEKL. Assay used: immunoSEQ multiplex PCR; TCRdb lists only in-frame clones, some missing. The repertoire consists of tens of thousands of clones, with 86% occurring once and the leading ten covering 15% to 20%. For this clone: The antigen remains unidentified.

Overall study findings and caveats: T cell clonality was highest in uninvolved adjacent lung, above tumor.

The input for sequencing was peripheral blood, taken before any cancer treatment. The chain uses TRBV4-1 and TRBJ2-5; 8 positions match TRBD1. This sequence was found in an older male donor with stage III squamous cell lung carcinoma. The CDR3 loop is CASSQDGSGGAEETQYF. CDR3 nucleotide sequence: TGCGCCAGCAGCCAAGATGGGTCAGGGGGCGCGGAGGAGACCCAGTACTTC.